This T cell receptor (beta chain) was documented in a study of cytomegalovirus exposure and HLA in healthy donors. About this clone itself: Its antigen is unidentified.

Study-level points and caveats: Fewer N-insertions than the roughly 630-donor mean were reportedly shown by an Asian-associated ancestry cluster in a later analysis. Other equally common chains were less clonally expanded than HLA-associated TCR beta chains, a later analysis showed. It was taken for granted in presence/absence analyses that sequencing depth across donors was roughly uniform.

PCR primers comprised 60 Vbeta and 13 Jbeta primers. Original handling: A later analysis tallied approximately 80 million unique TCR beta chains, 9.5 million to 14 million of them shared. This table comes from immunoSEQ multiplex PCR, and its TCRdb copy is limited to in-frame clones, with some not included. V and J calls and clone size are copied from that table; D and trimming were computed from the DNA. The sample holds more than 150,000 clones, 70% to 90% seen once. Sequences were obtained from PBMCs. This receptor was obtained from a woman between 18 and 29 years old in good health and CMV-seropositive.

CDR3 nucleotide sequence: TGTGCCAGCAGTTCCAGGGGGGCCCCCACCGGGGAGCTGTTTTTT. Translation: CASSSRGAPTGELFF. V is TRBV2 and J is TRBJ2-2; possibly TRBD1 for D (7 bases). The V and J ends lost 5 bases and 4 bases respectively, with 14 bases between them. This CDR3 contains 15 residues. Germline lookup yields CDR1 SNHLY and CDR2 FYNNEI.